A selection of T cell receptor beta chains follows, all from one sample in a study of regulatory and conventional T cells in RAG deficiency. The data were produced by immunoSEQ multiplex PCR, yet TCRdb's version contains in-frame clones alone and is incomplete. Here the sample spans roughly 3,000 clones, 90% to 95% being singletons. These data also featured in a second study, about regulatory T cells.

Sequencing was performed on CD4+ Tregs sorted from blood. These receptor sequences come from a human donor in good health. Each CDR3 is given with its conserved first and last residue. A D gene is named only where the DNA matches it firmly. Where a row states a size, it is once, few, many or the class of an expanded clone; other rows omit it.

D: -; J: TRBJ2-7; V: TRBV6-1; size: -; CDR3: CASRGGGTGVYEQYF; DNA: TGTGCCAGCAGGGGTGGGGGCACGGGGGTTTACGAGCAGTACTTC
D: TRBD2; J: TRBJ2-7; V: TRBV6-1; size: -; CDR3: CASSAVEGLAGSEQYF; DNA: TGTGCCAGCAGTGCAGTTGAGGGACTAGCGGGAAGCGAGCAGTACTTC
D: -; J: TRBJ2-7; V: TRBV2; size: -; CDR3: CASSVGTSYEQYF; DNA: TGTGCCAGCAGTGTCGGGACAAGCTACGAGCAGTACTTC
D: TRBD2; J: TRBJ2-1; V: TRBV4-1; size: -; CDR3: CASSQDPQLAGGYNEQFF; DNA: TGCGCCAGCAGCCAAGACCCCCAACTAGCGGGGGGGTACAATGAGCAGTTCTTC
D: -; J: TRBJ2-5; V: TRBV5-6; size: -; CDR3: CASSGGQGRGETQYF; DNA: TGTGCCAGCAGCGGCGGGCAGGGACGAGGAGAGACCCAGTACTTC
D: TRBD2; J: TRBJ2-3; V: TRBV10-1; size: once; CDR3: CASSPRAGVTDTQYF; DNA: TGCGCCAGCAGCCCGCGGGCGGGAGTCACAGATACGCAGTATTTT
D: TRBD1; J: TRBJ2-4; V: TRBV10-3; size: -; CDR3: CAISDQGAPKNIQYF; DNA: TGTGCCATCAGTGACCAGGGGGCCCCCAAAAACATTCAGTACTTC
D: -; J: TRBJ1-2; V: TRBV28; size: -; CDR3: CASSLGGESAYGYTF; DNA: TGTGCCAGCAGTTTAGGGGGGGAATCGGCCTATGGCTACACCTTC
D: TRBD1; J: TRBJ2-6; V: TRBV28; size: -; CDR3: CASRELRGRGSGANVLTF; DNA: TGTGCCAGCAGGGAGCTCAGGGGGCGAGGTTCTGGGGCCAACGTCCTGACTTTC
D: TRBD1; J: TRBJ2-3; V: TRBV5-1; size: -; CDR3: CASNTGTGLSDTQYF; DNA: TGCGCCAGCAATACCGGGACAGGGTTATCAGATACGCAGTATTTT
D: TRBD1; J: TRBJ2-3; V: TRBV30; size: -; CDR3: CACRRGGRSDTDTQYF; DNA: TGTGCCTGTCGCCGAGGGGGCAGGTCAGACACAGATACGCAGTATTTT
D: -; J: TRBJ1-6; V: TRBV7-3; size: once; CDR3: CASSLTGAGSPLHF; DNA: TGTGCCAGCAGCTTAACGGGGGCCGGTTCACCCCTCCACTTT
D: -; J: TRBJ1-2; V: TRBV19; size: -; CDR3: CASSPRTGSYGYTF; DNA: TGTGCCAGTAGTCCCAGGACGGGCTCTTATGGCTACACCTTC
D: TRBD1; J: TRBJ2-5; V: TRBV5-1; size: -; CDR3: CASSLPTGSETQYF; DNA: TGCGCCAGCAGCCTCCCGACAGGGTCAGAGACCCAGTACTTC
D: -; J: TRBJ1-5; V: TRBV21-1; size: -; CDR3: CASIADRFLGPQHF; DNA: TGTGCCAGCATCGCGGACAGATTTTTGGGGCCCCAGCATTTT
D: TRBD1; J: TRBJ2-4; V: TRBV11-3; size: -; CDR3: CASSHSRDSEVVQYF; DNA: TGTGCCAGCAGCCATAGCCGGGACAGTGAGGTAGTTCAGTACTTC
D: -; J: TRBJ1-2; V: TRBV5-5; size: -; CDR3: CASRLTAGAYGYTF; DNA: TGTGCCAGCAGGTTAACAGCGGGGGCCTATGGCTACACCTTC
D: -; J: TRBJ1-1; V: TRBV19; size: -; CDR3: CASSIGPQALGTEAFF; DNA: TGTGCCAGTAGTATTGGACCACAGGCCCTAGGCACTGAAGCTTTCTTT
D: TRBD1; J: TRBJ1-5; V: TRBV6-6; size: -; CDR3: CASSWTGGGPQHF; DNA: TGTGCCAGCAGTTGGACAGGGGGTGGGCCCCAGCATTTT
D: -; J: TRBJ1-1; V: TRBV2; size: -; CDR3: CASSERSGYTEAFF; DNA: TGTGCCAGCAGTGAAAGGTCAGGGTACACTGAAGCTTTCTTT
D: -; J: TRBJ1-1; V: TRBV19; size: -; CDR3: CASSIPAGRTEAFF; DNA: TGTGCCAGTAGTATTCCAGCAGGGCGCACTGAAGCTTTCTTT
D: -; J: TRBJ2-1; V: TRBV5-4; size: once; CDR3: CASSWDTYNEQFF; DNA: TGTGCCAGCAGCTGGGACACTTACAATGAGCAGTTCTTC
D: -; J: TRBJ1-1; V: TRBV4-1; size: -; CDR3: CASSEYLRHSVDTEAFF; DNA: TGCGCCAGCAGTGAGTATCTGAGACACTCTGTCGACACTGAAGCTTTCTTT
D: -; J: TRBJ2-7; V: TRBV5-6; size: -; CDR3: CASSQYYEQYF; DNA: TGTGCCAGCAGCCAATACTACGAGCAGTACTTC
D: TRBD2; J: TRBJ2-5; V: TRBV7-2; size: -; CDR3: CASSGLAGHQETQYF; DNA: TGTGCCAGCAGCGGACTAGCGGGTCACCAAGAGACCCAGTACTTC
D: TRBD1; J: TRBJ2-5; V: TRBV25-1; size: -; CDR3: CASNRGPNQETQYF; DNA: TGTGCCAGCAACAGGGGGCCGAATCAAGAGACCCAGTACTTC
D: -; J: TRBJ2-5; V: TRBV2; size: once; CDR3: CASRENGTPQETQYF; DNA: TGTGCCAGCAGAGAAAATGGGACCCCGCAAGAGACCCAGTACTTC
D: -; J: TRBJ2-1; V: TRBV19; size: -; CDR3: CASSLTPYYVEQFF; DNA: TGTGCCAGTAGTCTTACCCCGTATTATGTTGAGCAGTTCTTC
D: TRBD1; J: TRBJ1-1; V: TRBV5-1; size: -; CDR3: CASSRDRNTEAFF; DNA: TGCGCCAGCAGCCGGGACAGGAACACTGAAGCTTTCTTT
D: -; J: TRBJ2-5; V: TRBV4-2; size: -; CDR3: CASSPSGGGVRETQYF; DNA: TGTGCCAGCAGCCCGAGTGGGGGGGGCGTCCGGGAGACCCAGTACTTC
D: -; J: TRBJ1-4; V: TRBV10-3; size: -; CDR3: CAASSRGGEKLFF; DNA: TGTGCCGCCTCCAGCAGGGGCGGTGAAAAACTGTTTTTT
D: -; J: TRBJ2-1; V: TRBV25-1; size: -; CDR3: CASSELDEQFF; DNA: TGTGCCAGCAGTGAACTGGATGAGCAGTTCTTC
D: TRBD2; J: TRBJ2-2; V: TRBV11-3; size: -; CDR3: CASSYQRGGTGELFF; DNA: TGTGCCAGCAGCTATCAGCGGGGGGGTACCGGGGAGCTGTTTTTT
D: -; J: TRBJ1-1; V: TRBV6-6; size: -; CDR3: CASSYSDRRAFF; DNA: TGTGCCAGCAGTTACTCCGACAGGCGGGCTTTCTTT
D: -; J: TRBJ2-7; V: TRBV7-9; size: -; CDR3: CASSPGLSSYEQYF; DNA: TGTGCCAGCAGCCCGGGACTGAGCTCCTACGAGCAGTACTTC
D: -; J: TRBJ2-6; V: TRBV4-2; size: -; CDR3: CASSIQDKGTKWANVLTF; DNA: TGTGCCAGCAGCATACAGGACAAAGGTACAAAGTGGGCCAACGTCCTGACTTTC
D: TRBD1; J: TRBJ1-6; V: TRBV6-5; size: -; CDR3: CASREDRGRSPLHF; DNA: TGTGCCAGCAGGGAGGACAGGGGGAGATCACCCCTCCACTTT
D: -; J: TRBJ1-6; V: TRBV27; size: -; CDR3: CASRAGVIRGRGSPLHF; DNA: TGTGCCAGCAGAGCGGGGGTGATAAGGGGTAGAGGCTCACCCCTCCACTTT
D: -; J: TRBJ1-5; V: TRBV28; size: -; CDR3: CASSLHSNQPQHF; DNA: TGTGCCAGCAGTTTACATAGCAATCAGCCCCAGCATTTT
D: -; J: TRBJ2-7; V: TRBV9; size: -; CDR3: CASSSGLSSYEQYF; DNA: TGTGCCAGCAGCTCCGGCCTCAGCTCCTACGAGCAGTACTTC
D: -; J: TRBJ1-2; V: TRBV18; size: few; CDR3: CASSPPAQAGHGYTF; DNA: TGTGCCAGCTCACCACCGGCACAGGCCGGCCATGGCTACACCTTC
D: -; J: TRBJ2-7; V: TRBV6-5; size: -; CDR3: CASSSFGTYEQYF; DNA: TGTGCCAGCAGCTCATTCGGTACCTACGAGCAGTACTTC
D: TRBD1; J: TRBJ1-1; V: TRBV19; size: -; CDR3: CASSVDRDIPEAFF; DNA: TGTGCCAGTAGTGTCGACAGGGACATCCCTGAAGCTTTCTTT
D: TRBD1; J: TRBJ2-1; V: TRBV19; size: -; CDR3: CASRTGMNEQFF; DNA: TGTGCCAGCAGGACAGGGATGAATGAGCAGTTCTTC
D: -; J: TRBJ2-1; V: TRBV7-3; size: -; CDR3: CASSLGDALYNEQFF; DNA: TGTGCCAGCAGCTTGGGGGACGCCCTCTACAATGAGCAGTTCTTC
D: TRBD1; J: TRBJ2-7; V: TRBV5-4; size: -; CDR3: CASSSEGQGRYEQYF; DNA: TGTGCCAGCAGCTCGGAGGGACAGGGGAGGTACGAGCAGTACTTC
D: -; J: TRBJ2-3; V: TRBV10-1; size: -; CDR3: CASSGGPGGTDTQYF; DNA: TGCGCCAGCAGTGGAGGCCCCGGGGGCACAGATACGCAGTATTTT
D: TRBD2; J: TRBJ2-1; V: TRBV2; size: -; CDR3: CASKERGGINEQFF; DNA: TGTGCCAGCAAGGAGCGGGGGGGCATCAATGAGCAGTTCTTC
D: TRBD2; J: TRBJ2-2; V: TRBV15; size: -; CDR3: CATSRVPSGGIGELFF; DNA: TGTGCCACCAGCAGAGTTCCTAGCGGGGGAATCGGGGAGCTGTTTTTT
D: -; J: TRBJ2-7; V: TRBV28; size: -; CDR3: CASSQPGRGSYEQYF; DNA: TGTGCCAGCAGTCAACCGGGGCGGGGCTCCTACGAGCAGTACTTC
D: -; J: TRBJ2-4; V: TRBV6-1; size: -; CDR3: CASRAGRTAKNIQYF; DNA: TGTGCCAGCAGGGCAGGGAGGACGGCCAAAAACATTCAGTACTTC
D: TRBD2; J: TRBJ2-7; V: TRBV28; size: -; CDR3: CASSGTSGGYEQYF; DNA: TGTGCCAGCAGTGGAACTAGCGGGGGGTACGAGCAGTACTTC